This TCR beta chain was retrieved from a study of metastatic and nonmetastatic thyroid tumors. As for the study in general: Repertoires of blood and of tissue (tumor or nodule) from malignant and benign thyroid patients were compared. Study conclusions and caveats: Compared with benign nodules, malignant thyroid tumors were reported to have significantly higher TCR beta diversity in both blood and tumor.

No patient received treatment before thyroid surgery. In regard to this clone: Its target is not known.

Using MiXCR, TCRdb reanalyzed the PCR reads. The sample holds about 92,000 clones, around 14% seen once. This CDR3 spans 12 amino acids. The germline V gene encodes CDR1 SEHNR and CDR2 FQNEAQ (reference sequence). The J segment lost 1 base and the V segment lost 8 bases, leaving 2 bases of the junction unmatched. Sequencing used blood. The receptor was isolated from a female donor with papillary thyroid cancer or a benign thyroid nodule (not recorded which). Some clones in this sample may be carry-over from other donors' samples. The genes are TRBV7-9 and TRBJ2-7, with TRBD1 matching 7 bases. The CDR3 region is CASVTGSYEQYF. Written as DNA, the CDR3 is TGTGCCAGCGTGACAGGGTCCTACGAGCAGTACTTC.